These 21 T cell receptor beta chains share one sample of origin, sequenced in a study of control samples from healthy donors and cancer patients. TCRdb keeps only in-frame clones here, not all; method: immunoSEQ multiplex PCR. This sample has approximately 120,000 clones, with more than 85% found just once. The sequenced sample consisted of blood. These receptors were obtained from a man aged 18 to 29 in good health.

The DNA of the CDR3 is TGTGCCAGCAGCCACCCCGCGGGGGCGAGATACAATGAGCAGTTCTTC. Protein sequence: CASSHPAGARYNEQFF. The chain joins TRBV11-2 to TRBJ2-1, with a weak D call TRBD2 (7 bases). The CDR3 totals 16 residues. The ends were cut back, 5 bases at V and 4 bases at J, with 18 bases in the middle. Germline loops: CDR1 SGHAT, CDR2 FQNNGV.

A few counts support this clone. This chain links TRBV28 with TRBJ1-5, with D possibly TRBD1 on 5 matching bases. Germline loops: CDR1 MDHEN, CDR2 SYDVKM. The CDR3 has 11 residues. The germline V and J ends were trimmed by 5 bases and 6 bases, with 5 bases remaining between them. CDR3 amino acids: CASSGAQPQHF. Written as DNA, the CDR3 is TGTGCCAGCAGTGGGGCTCAGCCCCAGCATTTT.

This clone was seen a handful of times. A read error may produce the germline difference seen at one junction end. The rearrangement joins TRBV10-3 to TRBJ2-1, with TRBD2 as a possible D gene (6 bases). This CDR3 has 12 amino acids. In germline, CDR1 is ENHRY, CDR2 SYGVKD. As DNA, the CDR3 is TGTGCCATCAGAGGGACTGGGGATTCGGGGCTCTTC. Translating it yields CAIRGTGDSGLF.

The sample holds a few counts of this clone. The V and J genes are TRBV6-2 or TRBV6-3 and TRBJ2-1, with 8 bases fitting TRBD2. CDR3 length equals 15 residues. V dropped 5 bases and J dropped 6; count of bases not matched to a gene: 9. Per the germline V gene, CDR1 is MNHEY and CDR2 is SVGEGT. The CDR3 nucleotides read TGTGCCAGCAGTCTTCGGGAGGGGGGTGGCAATGAGCAGTTCTTC. Residues: CASSLREGGGNEQFF.

The chain couples TRBV11-2 to TRBJ1-4; D possibly corresponds to TRBD1 (5 bases). Germline V gene data show CDR1 as SGHAT and CDR2 as FQNNGV. The CDR3 runs to 14 residues. The germline V and J ends were trimmed by 3 bases and 7 bases, with 12 bases remaining between them. The CDR3 protein is CASSFPGRGEKLFF. The CDR3 coding sequence is TGTGCCAGCAGCTTCCCGGGACGGGGTGAAAAACTGTTTTTT.

CDR3 DNA sequence: TGTGCCAGCAGTTCCTGGACAGCCAGAAACTATGGCTACACCTTC. Protein: CASSSWTARNYGYTF. The chain joins TRBV6-5 to TRBJ1-2; TRBD1 is a possible D gene (6 bases). The germline V gene encodes CDR1 MNHEY and CDR2 SVGAGI. CDR3 length equals 15 residues. V dropped 4 bases and J dropped 2 bases, with 14 bases sitting between them.

The chain is built from TRBV15 and TRBJ2-1, with a tentative D call TRBD1 (5 bases). The V end lost 3 bases, the J end lost 4 bases, and 16 bases lay between the germline ends. Germline CDR1 reads LNHNV; CDR2 reads YYDKDF (reference sequence). The CDR3 sequence is 16 residues long. The CDR3: CATSRSGKGIYNEQFF. The DNA for the CDR3 is TGTGCCACCAGCAGGTCAGGGAAGGGGATATACAATGAGCAGTTCTTC.

The chain is built from TRBV6-5 and TRBJ2-1; D gene uncertain. This CDR3 is built from 12 residues. V shed 4 bases and J shed 7 bases, with 8 bases lying between them. The germline CDR1 and CDR2 sequences are MNHEY and SVGAGI. The CDR3: CASSFSVNEQFF. The CDR3 bases are TGTGCCAGCAGTTTTTCAGTGAATGAGCAGTTCTTC.

The gene calls are TRBV20-1 and TRBJ2-2, with TRBD2 matching over 9 bases. The CDR3 loop spans 15 amino acids. CDR1 is DFQATT, CDR2 SNEGSKA, per germline (reference sequence). The ends lost 3 bases at V and 3 bases at J; junction bases unmatched: 5. CDR3: CSASVTSGYTGELFF. The CDR3, as DNA: TGCAGTGCTAGTGTTACTAGCGGGTACACCGGGGAGCTGTTTTTT.

J is TRBJ2-5 and V is TRBV19; D may be TRBD1 or TRBD2 (5 bases each). The V end lost 8 bases, the J end lost 4 bases, and 17 bases lay between the germline ends. CDR1 LNHDA and CDR2 SQIVND come from the germline V gene (reference sequence). This CDR3 is built from 14 residues. The chain's CDR3 is CASCPRGRGETQYF. The DNA for the CDR3 is TGTGCCAGTTGCCCAAGGGGTCGGGGAGAGACCCAGTACTTC.

The V call is TRBV10-1, the J call TRBJ2-7; possible D gene TRBD2, 6 bases. Germline CDR1 is WNHNN and CDR2 is SYGVQD (reference sequence). Trimming removed 6 bases at V and 2 bases at J, with 11 bases between. The CDR3 loop spans 13 amino acids. The CDR3 DNA follows: TGCGCCAGCAGCGCGGGACGGACCTACGAGCAGTACTTC. This sequence encodes CASSAGRTYEQYF.

The chain uses TRBV6-2 or TRBV6-3 and TRBJ2-2, with 7 positions matching TRBD2. The germline V gene has CDR1 MNHEY and CDR2 SVGEGT. CDR3 length: 15 residues. V dropped 2 bases and J dropped 4; count of bases not matched to a gene: 4. Written as DNA, the CDR3 is TGTGCCAGCAGTTACGCGGGGGAGGGCACCGGGGAGCTGTTTTTT. It is translated as CASSYAGEGTGELFF.

This clone was found once. V and J are TRBV27 and TRBJ2-7; D may be TRBD1 (5 bases). Looked up from germline, CDR1 is MNHEY and CDR2 is SMNVEV (reference sequence). V lost 10 bases to trimming and J lost 2 bases, with 12 bases between them. The CDR3 is 12 amino acids. The CDR3 region is CATKGFAYEQYF. CDR3 DNA: TGTGCCACCAAGGGGTTCGCCTACGAGCAGTACTTC.

The genes are TRBV6-6 and TRBJ1-1, with no clear D. This CDR3 is built from 13 residues. V was clipped by 11 bases and J by 2 bases, with 15 bases between them. Germline V CDR1 and CDR2: MNHNY, SVGAGI (reference sequence). The CDR3 loop is CAGKIQVNTEAFF. CDR3 DNA: TGTGCCGGCAAAATTCAGGTTAACACTGAAGCTTTCTTT.

The gene calls are TRBV18 and TRBJ2-5; D is unresolved. The CDR3 is 15 residues long. Germline V gene lookup returns CDR1 KGHSH and CDR2 LQKENI. The V end lost 1 base, the J end lost 2 bases, and 11 bases lay between the germline ends. In nucleotides, the CDR3 is TGTGCCAGCTCACCACAAAGGGCGCTTCAAGAGACCCAGTACTTC. Its protein is CASSPQRALQETQYF. Complete variable domain (other parts from reference TRBV18 and TRBJ2-5): NAGVMQNPRHLVRRRGQEARLRCSPMKGHSHVYWYRQLPEEGLKFMVYLQKENIIDESGMPKERFSAEFPKEGPSILRIQQVVRGDSAAYFCASSPQRALQETQYFGPGTRLLVL.

The chain joins TRBV19 to TRBJ1-5; D unresolved. The CDR3 extends over 14 amino acids. Trimming left V 6 bases short and J 2 bases short, with 11 bases between. The germline V gene encodes CDR1 LNHDA and CDR2 SQIVND (reference sequence). The CDR3, as DNA: TGTGCCAGTAGCAGAGATGTGGGCAATCAGCCCCAGCATTTT. Protein sequence: CASSRDVGNQPQHF.

The V and J genes are TRBV18 and TRBJ2-5, with TRBD1 matching over 7 bases. CDR1 and CDR2 (germline): KGHSH, LQKENI. The J segment lost 5 bases and the V segment lost 4 bases, leaving 16 bases of the junction unmatched. The CDR3 is 17 residues long. Here the CDR3 reads CASSHDRVKSGGETQYF. CDR3 DNA: TGTGCCAGCTCACACGACAGGGTCAAGAGTGGTGGGGAGACCCAGTACTTC.

The V and J genes are TRBV6-4 and TRBJ2-7, with TRBD2 matching 14 bases. Unmatched junction bases numbered 12, after V lost 7 bases and J lost 4 bases. Germline CDR1 is MRHNA and CDR2 is SNTAGT. This CDR3 has 17 amino acids. CDR3 residues: CASTAARLAGGWYEQYF. CDR3 coding DNA: TGTGCCAGCACCGCCGCTCGACTAGCGGGAGGGTGGTACGAGCAGTACTTC.

This chain joins TRBV5-1 and TRBJ2-3; tentative D call: TRBD2 (7 bases). Between the trimmed V and J ends, which lost 0 bases and 6 bases, there was a span of 11 bases. This CDR3 comprises 14 residues. Per the germline V gene, CDR1 is SGHRS and CDR2 is YFSETQ. In nucleotides, the CDR3 is TGCGCCAGCAGCTTGGGCGGGGGCGACGATACGCAGTATTTT. Translated, it gives CASSLGGGDDTQYF.

With respect to this clone: The sample has other DNA sequences that encode this CDR3 too. The chain joins TRBV28 to TRBJ2-2, with D perhaps matching TRBD1 or TRBD2 (6 bases each). CDR1 is MDHEN, CDR2 SYDVKM, per germline. The CDR3 sequence is 16 residues long. V shed 3 bases and J shed 1 base, with 12 bases lying between them. As DNA, the CDR3 is TGTGCCAGCAGTTTTTGGGGGGCGGGGAACACCGGGGAGCTGTTTTTT. Residues: CASSFWGAGNTGELFF.

The rearrangement links TRBV5-1 to TRBJ1-5, with D possibly being TRBD1 (6 bases). From germline, CDR1 is SGHRS and CDR2 YFSETQ. This CDR3 has 15 amino acids. V gave up 0 bases and J gave up 0 bases, with 7 bases separating them. The DNA for the CDR3 is TGCGCCAGCAGCTTGGCAGGGGATAGCAATCAGCCCCAGCATTTT. Translation: CASSLAGDSNQPQHF.